This TCR beta chain was documented in a study of beta chain features in type 1 diabetes. The study, taken as a whole, reports: There was no resolution here of whether HLA type influences TCRB rearrangement. The study found that naive, central memory and Treg TCRB repertoires appeared more similar in patients than in healthy donors. Shortening that was moderate but significant affected the TCRB CDR3s of Type 1 diabetes patients in all four CD4+ subsets. Highly expressing activated T cells could be over-counted with a cDNA template. VDJ junctions sequenced from type 1 diabetes patients showed fewer insertions and more deletions.

A few counts support this clone. The antigen remains unidentified. The isolated RNA, all of it, was reverse transcribed, so expressed TCRB transcripts were what got sequenced. Generated by immunoSEQ multiplex PCR, the TCRdb table keeps only in-frame clones and is missing some. Counted here are approximately 150,000 clones, 9% occurring once; the ten biggest clones make up around 0.75%. The germline V gene has CDR1 MDHEN and CDR2 SYDVKM. Trimming left V 6 bases short and J 2 bases short, with 7 bases between. This CDR3 has 12 amino acids. V gene TRBV28 combines with J gene TRBJ1-2, with D hard to call. The TCR comes from a man aged 25-45 years with type 1 diabetes. Sequencing was done on a sample of central memory CD4+ T cells from blood. The CDR3 sequence is CASRNINYGYTF. The CDR3 nucleotides read TGTGCCAGCAGAAATATCAACTATGGCTACACCTTC.